These 30 T cell receptor beta chains were sequenced from one sample in a study of blood T cell repertoires in COVID-19. Assay used: immunoSEQ multiplex PCR; TCRdb lists only in-frame clones, some missing. The table shows around 20,000 clones, with 70% to 85% occurring only once. Sequencing used peripheral blood. These receptors originate from a human donor in a cohort sampled during active COVID-19.

The gene calls are TRBV7-8 and TRBJ1-2; D not resolved. Trimming cost V 1 base and J 4 bases, with 13 bases left between them. The CDR3 covers 15 residues. Germline V lookup: CDR1 SGHVS, CDR2 FQNEAQ. In nucleotides, the CDR3 is TGTGCCAGCAGCTTAGAGGTTCGGGGATCCTATGGCTACACCTTC. It is translated as CASSLEVRGSYGYTF.

The chain carries TRBV29-1 and TRBJ2-1; 7 bases match TRBD2. Losses at the gene ends were 6 bases for V and 6 bases for J; bases not matched to a gene: 14. Germline CDR1 and CDR2: SQVTM and ANQGSEA. The CDR3 sequence is 15 residues long. CDR3 coding DNA: TGCAGCGTGCAGCAATGGGCTAGCGGTTCCAATGAGCAGTTCTTC. Its translation is CSVQQWASGSNEQFF.

This sequence joins TRBV7-2 and TRBJ2-1; TRBD2 agrees at 8 bases. This CDR3 region has 15 residues. Losses at the gene ends were 8 bases for V and 0 bases for J; bases not matched to a gene: 6. Germline-derived CDR1 and CDR2 are SGHTA and FQGNSA. DNA of the CDR3: TGTGCCAGCTCCGCCGGGACTAGCTCCTACAATGAGCAGTTCTTC. Translation gives CASSAGTSSYNEQFF.

In nucleotides, the CDR3 is TGTGCCAGCAGTGAAGCCCTACTTCAGGGGTCTGATACGCAGTATTTT. This gives the protein CASSEALLQGSDTQYF. The J gene is TRBJ2-3, the V gene TRBV6-1, with D perhaps TRBD1 (6 bases). With 0 bases removed from V and 6 bases from J, the gap between germline ends came to 16 bases. CDR3 length: 16 amino acids. Germline CDR1 MNHNS, CDR2 SASEGT.

The chain combines TRBV28 with TRBJ1-4; D is ambiguous. The CDR3 contains 10 residues. CDR1 and CDR2 from the germline V gene are MDHEN and SYDVKM. Trimming removed 6 bases from V and 8 bases from J, with 4 bases in between. The CDR3 nucleotides are TGTGCCAGCAGCGGGGAAAAACTGTTTTTT. Its translation: CASSGEKLFF.

The V and J genes are TRBV18 and TRBJ2-7, with D uncertain. Trimming cost V 0 bases and J 4 bases, with 10 bases left between them. This CDR3 contains 14 residues. Germline V CDR1 and CDR2: KGHSH, LQKENI. CDR3 bases: TGTGCCAGCTCACCACCGTCTAGTTGGTACGAGCAGTACTTC. Translation: CASSPPSSWYEQYF.

V usage is TRBV29-1 and J usage is TRBJ1-2, with 12 bases identical to TRBD1. J lost 8 bases, V lost 4 bases, and 5 bases had no gene match. The CDR3 is 13 residues long. From germline, CDR1 is SQVTM and CDR2 ANQGSEA. CDR3 residues: CSVAGTGGRGYTF. The CDR3 coding sequence is TGCAGCGTTGCCGGGACAGGGGGCAGAGGCTACACCTTC.

The gene calls are TRBV19 and TRBJ1-1, with D possibly TRBD1 on 6 matching bases. V shed 1 base and J shed 4 bases, with 10 bases lying between them. Germline CDR1 is LNHDA and CDR2 is SQIVND (reference sequence). This CDR3 is built from 14 residues. The DNA of the CDR3 is TGTGCCAGTAGTATAGTCGGACAGACCACTGAAGCTTTCTTT. Its translation is CASSIVGQTTEAFF.

The gene calls are TRBV2 and TRBJ2-1; D is perhaps TRBD2 (5 bases). The CDR3 is 13 amino acids. V lost 3 bases, J lost 8 bases, and 11 bases lay in between. Germline CDR1 is SNHLY and CDR2 is FYNNEI. The CDR3 nucleotides read TGTGCCAGCAGTGATCGGGGAGCGGATGAGCAGTTCTTC. Its protein product is CASSDRGADEQFF.

The chain couples TRBV30 to TRBJ2-3; D is possibly TRBD2 (6 bases). From germline, CDR1 is GTSNPN and CDR2 SVGIG (reference sequence). Trimming stripped 2 bases from V and 5 bases from J, with 20 bases between. The CDR3 runs to 16 residues. CDR3 loop: CAWSPWSPMGGDTQYF. The CDR3 DNA reads TGTGCCTGGAGTCCCTGGAGCCCGATGGGGGGAGATACGCAGTATTTT.

In nucleotides, the CDR3 is TGTGCCAGCAGCGTAGGGGGGCGGTACCGGGACTATGGCTACACCTTC. Its protein product is CASSVGGRYRDYGYTF. This chain connects TRBV7-2 to TRBJ1-2; D may be TRBD1 (6 bases). V lost 5 bases and J lost 3, with 19 bases in between. Germline CDR1 and CDR2: SGHTA and FQGNSA. This CDR3 region has 16 residues.

The CDR3 loop reads CASSTDRGKADYNSPLHF. The CDR3, as DNA: TGTGCCAGCAGCACGGACAGGGGGAAGGCCGATTATAATTCACCCCTCCACTTT. This rearrangement joins TRBV7-9 to TRBJ1-6; 10 nucleotides match TRBD1. Germline CDR1 and CDR2: SEHNR and FQNEAQ (reference sequence). J gave up 4 bases and V 5 bases, and 11 bases lay outside the gene matches. The CDR3 has 18 residues.

The chain links TRBV6-4 to TRBJ2-3; D gene uncertain. The CDR3 totals 13 residues. CDR1 MRHNA and CDR2 SNTAGT come from the germline V gene. V was shortened by 4 bases and J by 3 bases, with 8 bases between the two germline ends. The CDR3 loop is CASSAQITDTQYF. Here the CDR3 DNA reads TGTGCCAGCAGTGCACAGATTACAGATACGCAGTATTTT.

The chain carries TRBV11-2 and TRBJ2-1; D uncertain. This CDR3 comprises 14 residues. V lost 3 bases and J lost 0, with 6 bases in between. Germline CDR1 SGHAT, CDR2 FQNNGV. This CDR3 is CASSLGSSYNEQFF. Written as DNA, the CDR3 is TGTGCCAGCAGCTTGGGCAGCTCCTACAATGAGCAGTTCTTC.

This chain connects TRBV7-9 to TRBJ2-1, with a weak D call TRBD1 (5 bases). There are 15 residues in the CDR3. V was trimmed by 5 bases and J by 4 bases, leaving 15 bases between them. Germline loops: CDR1 SEHNR, CDR2 FQNEAQ (reference sequence). The CDR3: CASSPRGTRYNEQFF. The CDR3 DNA sequence: TGTGCCAGCAGCCCAAGGGGTACGAGGTACAATGAGCAGTTCTTC.

V and J are TRBV15 and TRBJ1-4, with 7 bases matching TRBD1. The trim removed 5 bases at V and 5 bases at J, leaving 11 bases unmatched. From germline, CDR1 is LNHNV and CDR2 YYDKDF (reference sequence). This CDR3 contains 16 residues. CDR3 coding DNA: TGTGCCACCAGCGGCCTTCCGGGACAGTCGAATGAAAAACTGTTTTTT. This gives the protein CATSGLPGQSNEKLFF. Full variable domain (rest looked up from reference TRBV15 and TRBJ1-4): DAMVIQNPRYQVTQFGKPVTLSCSQTLNHNVMYWYQQKSSQAPKLLFHYYDKDFNNEADTPDNFQSRRPNTSFCFLDIRSPGLGDTAMYLCATSGLPGQSNEKLFFGSGTQLSVL.

On this clone itself: The junction departs from the called germline gene at one end, perhaps through a read error. This chain links TRBV7-7 with TRBJ2-1, with TRBD2 identical over 14 bases. The CDR3 length is 18 residues. Germline V gene data show CDR1 as SSHAT and CDR2 as FNYEAQ (reference sequence). For the CDR3, the DNA is TGTGCTAGCAGGCCTCCCAGAACCCCGACTAGCGGGAGGGGTGAGCAGTTCTTC. This codes for CASRPPRTPTSGRGEQFF.

This chain joins TRBV23-1 and TRBJ2-1, with 7 bases fitting TRBD2. TRBV23-1 is treated as an ORF (open reading frame) with a function not yet certain. The V gene end was trimmed by 9 bases and the J gene end by 10 bases; junction bases not matched to a gene: 27. The length of the CDR3 is 18 residues. The CDR3 here is CARTIFTTSAYLQWEQFF. The CDR3 DNA follows: TGCGCCAGAACCATATTCACAACTAGCGCCTACCTACAATGGGAGCAGTTCTTC.

This clone came up a few times. The chain couples TRBV7-9 to TRBJ1-5, with a possible D match to TRBD1 (6 bases). CDR1 is SEHNR and CDR2 is FQNEAQ in the germline V gene (reference sequence). Trimming took off 2 bases at V and 3 bases at J, with 11 bases between the two ends. The CDR3 is 15 residues long. In DNA, the CDR3 is TGTGCCAGCAGCTTACAGGGGACCTACAATCAGCCCCAGCATTTT. Translating gives CASSLQGTYNQPQHF. Variable domain in full (rest from reference TRBV7-9 and TRBJ1-5): DTGVSQNPRHKITKRGQNVTFRCDPISEHNRLYWYRQTLGQGPEFLTYFQNEAQLEKSRLLSDRFSAERPKGSFSTLEIQRTEQGDSAMYLCASSLQGTYNQPQHFGDGTRLSIL.

The rearrangement uses TRBV12-3 or TRBV12-4 and TRBJ1-2; no reliable D call. V lost 3 bases and J lost 4, with 9 bases in between. CDR3 length: 13 amino acids. The CDR3 is CASSLAESYGYTF. The CDR3 DNA follows: TGTGCCAGCAGTTTGGCGGAGAGCTATGGCTACACCTTC.

The genes are TRBV9 and TRBJ2-1, with TRBD1 matching over 7 bases. CDR3 length equals 15 residues. J was trimmed by 3 bases and V by 0 bases; bases with no gene match: 3. CDR1 SGDLS and CDR2 YYNGEE come from the germline V gene. The CDR3 DNA reads TGTGCCAGCAGCGTAGGGGCAGGGGGCTACAATGAGCAGTTCTTC. Its protein product is CASSVGAGGYNEQFF.

The chain is built from TRBV24-1 and TRBJ2-1; tentatively, D is TRBD1 (7 bases). V was clipped by 5 bases and J by 2 bases, with 15 bases between them. CDR1 KGHDR and CDR2 SFDVKD come from the germline V gene. The CDR3 is 16 residues long. CDR3 sequence: CATSVGGRGTYNEQFF. CDR3 sequence (DNA): TGTGCCACCAGTGTGGGGGGCAGGGGGACCTACAATGAGCAGTTCTTC.

The chain is built from TRBV27 and TRBJ2-5; 9 nucleotides agree with TRBD2. From germline, CDR1 is MNHEY and CDR2 SMNVEV (reference sequence). This CDR3 has 17 amino acids. The V segment lost 3 bases and the J segment 1 base; nucleotides outside the gene matches: 9. CDR3 sequence reads: CASSFRGLAGPQETQYF. CDR3 nucleotides: TGTGCCAGCAGTTTCCGAGGTCTAGCGGGACCCCAAGAGACCCAGTACTTC.

The chain employs TRBV10-3 and TRBJ2-7; D perhaps matches TRBD2 (5 bases). V lost 3 bases and J 6 bases, leaving 12 bases between the germline ends. Germline CDR1 ENHRY, CDR2 SYGVKD. The CDR3 is made up of 13 amino acids. The CDR3 nucleotides are TGTGCCATCAGTGACCGTACTGAGGGCGAGCAGTACTTC. This codes for CAISDRTEGEQYF.

The J gene is TRBJ2-7, the V gene TRBV6-6, with D maybe TRBD2 (6 bases). Germline V gene lookup returns CDR1 MNHNY and CDR2 SVGAGI (reference sequence). V was trimmed by 7 bases and J by 0 bases, leaving 16 bases between them. This CDR3 spans 15 amino acids. The CDR3 DNA follows: TGTGCCAGCACCTTACTAGCTTCCGGCTCCTACGAGCAGTACTTC. Its translation is CASTLLASGSYEQYF.

As regards this clone: One base away lies a much larger clone, so this may be a sequencing read error. Other DNA sequences in the sample encode the same CDR3. The CDR3 sequence: CASSEGQGADTQYF. The DNA for the CDR3 is TGTGCCAGCAGTGAGGGACAGGGGGCAGATACGCAGTATTTT. The chain recombines TRBV6-4 with TRBJ2-3; 11 nucleotides line up with TRBD1. This CDR3 contains 14 residues. With V trimmed by 3 bases and J by 4 bases, 0 bases remained unmatched. Germline V gene lookup returns CDR1 MRHNA and CDR2 SNTAGT.

The chain links TRBV11-3 to TRBJ1-3; D not resolved. The V end was cut by 0 bases, the J end by 0 bases, with 9 bases between. CDR1 SGHNT and CDR2 YENEEA come from the germline V gene. The CDR3 runs to 16 residues. The CDR3 sequence: CASSLDSPDSGNTIYF. CDR3 nucleotide sequence: TGTGCCAGCAGCTTAGATTCGCCAGACTCTGGAAACACCATATATTTT. Full variable domain (remainder filled in from reference TRBV11-3 and TRBJ1-3): EAGVVQSPRYKIIEKKQPVAFWCNPISGHNTLYWYLQNLGQGPELLIRYENEEAVDDSQLPKDRFSAERLKGVDSTLKIQPAELGDSAVYLCASSLDSPDSGNTIYFGEGSWLTVV.

The rearrangement uses TRBV6-4 and TRBJ2-1; 8 bases agree with TRBD1. V was pared by 6 bases and J by 2 bases, with 6 bases of the junction left unmatched. Germline V CDR1 and CDR2: MRHNA, SNTAGT. The CDR3 contains 15 residues. The CDR3 DNA reads TGTGCCAGCAGCAAGGACAGGGAGCCCTACAATGAGCAGTTCTTC. Its translation is CASSKDREPYNEQFF.

V and J are TRBV5-4 and TRBJ2-1; no clear D. Germline assignment: CDR1 SGHNT and CDR2 YYREEE (reference sequence). V was pared by 0 bases and J by 6 bases, with 10 bases between. This CDR3 contains 14 residues. As DNA, the CDR3 is TGTGCCAGCAGCTTGGCCTCCCAGGTCAATGAGCAGTTCTTC. Encoded protein: CASSLASQVNEQFF.

V gene TRBV5-1 combines with J gene TRBJ2-2, with 8 bases aligning to TRBD1. From germline, CDR1 is SGHRS and CDR2 YFSETQ. V lost 4 bases and J lost 4; bases outside the gene matches: 6. The CDR3 loop spans 15 amino acids. The CDR3 DNA reads as TGCGCCAGCAGCGAGGGGACAGGACCCACCGGGGAGCTGTTTTTT. This translates into CASSEGTGPTGELFF.